This is a list of T cell receptor beta chains from one sample in a study of breast tumors, draining lymph nodes, adjacent tissues. TCRdb recomputed calls from the multiplex PCR reads with MiXCR, one row per CDR3 protein. The sample contains some 250,000 distinct CDR3 sequences, under 35% of which appear only once. Sample: axillary lymph node tissue. The origin of the receptors is a female donor with breast cancer. Some clones in this sample may be carry-over from other donors' samples. Each CDR3 is given with its conserved first and last residue. Each record gives: J gene, D gene, V gene, clone size, CDR3 DNA, CDR3 protein. The D gene is left open where the match is weak. Size tells how often a clone was seen (once, few, many) or the class of an expanded clone, and some rows leave it out.

j_call: TRBJ2-2
d_call: .
v_call: TRBV7-2
clone_size: many
cdr3_nt: TGTGCCAGCAGCCAAACAGGGTTCGGCACCGGGGAGCTGTTTTTT
cdr3_aa: CASSQTGFGTGELFF

j_call: TRBJ1-4
d_call: .
v_call: TRBV28
clone_size: .
cdr3_nt: TGTGCCAGCACCAGGGAGCCCAGTTCTAATGAAAAACTGTTTTTT
cdr3_aa: CASTREPSSNEKLFF

j_call: TRBJ2-6
d_call: TRBD1
v_call: TRBV7-2
clone_size: .
cdr3_nt: TGTGCCAGCAGCCACCGGACAGGGGCCTACGTCCTGACTTTC
cdr3_aa: CASSHRTGAYVLTF

j_call: TRBJ2-6
d_call: .
v_call: TRBV2
clone_size: .
cdr3_nt: TGTGCCAGCAGTGTTCTAGTGGGGACTGGGGCCAACGTCCTGACTTTC
cdr3_aa: CASSVLVGTGANVLTF

j_call: TRBJ1-6
d_call: .
v_call: TRBV27
clone_size: .
cdr3_nt: TGTGCCAGCAGTTTCGAGAGCTCCTATAATTCACCCCTCCACTTT
cdr3_aa: CASSFESSYNSPLHF

j_call: TRBJ2-5
d_call: .
v_call: TRBV6-1
clone_size: few
cdr3_nt: TGTGCCAGCAGTGAATTGGAGACCCAGTACTTC
cdr3_aa: CASSELETQYF

j_call: TRBJ2-2
d_call: .
v_call: TRBV20-1
clone_size: .
cdr3_nt: TGCAGTGCTAGAGCTGGAGCCGGGGAGCCGTTTTTT
cdr3_aa: CSARAGAGEPFF

j_call: TRBJ2-5
d_call: TRBD1
v_call: TRBV12-3/TRBV12-4
clone_size: .
cdr3_nt: TGTGCCAGCAGTTTTTGGGACAGGGGGCGCATAGACCAAGAGACCCAGTACTTC
cdr3_aa: CASSFWDRGRIDQETQYF

j_call: TRBJ1-1
d_call: .
v_call: TRBV2
clone_size: many
cdr3_nt: TGTGCCAGCAGTGGTCGGCAGAACACTGAAGCTTTCTTT
cdr3_aa: CASSGRQNTEAFF

j_call: TRBJ1-2
d_call: .
v_call: TRBV20-1
clone_size: many
cdr3_nt: TGCAGTGCTAGTATGTGGGACTATGGCTACACCTTC
cdr3_aa: CSASMWDYGYTF

j_call: TRBJ2-3
d_call: TRBD2
v_call: TRBV5-4
clone_size: few
cdr3_nt: TGTGCCAGCAGCTTGTCCGTGACTAGCGTTACAGATACGCAGTATTTT
cdr3_aa: CASSLSVTSVTDTQYF

j_call: TRBJ2-5
d_call: .
v_call: TRBV19
clone_size: .
cdr3_nt: TGTGCCAGTAGTATCAAGCGGGTTAAAACCGGAGAGACCCAGTACTTC
cdr3_aa: CASSIKRVKTGETQYF

j_call: TRBJ1-1
d_call: .
v_call: TRBV6-4
clone_size: .
cdr3_nt: TGTGCCAGCAGTCCGGGGACCCTAAGGGGCACTGAAGCTTTCTTT
cdr3_aa: CASSPGTLRGTEAFF

j_call: TRBJ2-1
d_call: .
v_call: TRBV7-9
clone_size: many
cdr3_nt: TGTGCCAGCAGCGAACTCCGCGATAGAGGGGAGCAGTTCTTC
cdr3_aa: CASSELRDRGEQFF

j_call: TRBJ1-2
d_call: .
v_call: TRBV7-2
clone_size: many
cdr3_nt: TGTGCCAGCAGCTTAAACGTGGGGAGTGGCTACACCTTC
cdr3_aa: CASSLNVGSGYTF

j_call: TRBJ2-7
d_call: TRBD2
v_call: TRBV4-1
clone_size: many
cdr3_nt: TGCGCCAGCAGCCAAACTAAACCGGGACTAGCCTACGAGCAGTACTTC
cdr3_aa: CASSQTKPGLAYEQYF

j_call: TRBJ1-2
d_call: .
v_call: TRBV7-9
clone_size: many
cdr3_nt: TGTGCCAGCAGCCGAGACTGGATCCTCTATGGCTACACCTTC
cdr3_aa: CASSRDWILYGYTF

j_call: TRBJ1-6
d_call: .
v_call: TRBV25-1
clone_size: .
cdr3_nt: TGTGCCAGGGTTAATTCACCCCTCCACTTT
cdr3_aa: CARVNSPLHF

j_call: TRBJ2-1
d_call: .
v_call: TRBV28
clone_size: .
cdr3_nt: TGTGCCAGCAGTTTCGGTCTTACATACAATGAGCAGTTCTTC
cdr3_aa: CASSFGLTYNEQFF

j_call: TRBJ2-1
d_call: TRBD2
v_call: TRBV5-4
clone_size: few
cdr3_nt: TGTGCCAGCAGCCCTGGACTAGCGGGAGGTCTTGAGCAGTTCTTC
cdr3_aa: CASSPGLAGGLEQFF

j_call: TRBJ1-2
d_call: .
v_call: TRBV6-2/TRBV6-3
clone_size: few
cdr3_nt: TGTGCCAGCAGGGAAAGTTTCAACTATGGCTACACCTTC
cdr3_aa: CASRESFNYGYTF

j_call: TRBJ2-7
d_call: .
v_call: TRBV20-1
clone_size: many
cdr3_nt: TGCAGTGCTACCCCAGGGGGGAAGTACGAGCAGTACTTC
cdr3_aa: CSATPGGKYEQYF

j_call: TRBJ1-3
d_call: .
v_call: TRBV9
clone_size: .
cdr3_nt: TGTGCCAGCAGCGCCCAAGGCGGGGGGGGCAGCTCTGGAAACACCATATATTTT
cdr3_aa: CASSAQGGGGSSGNTIYF

j_call: TRBJ1-6
d_call: .
v_call: TRBV6-5
clone_size: many
cdr3_nt: TGTGCCAGCAGTCACTCGAAGGCGGGTAATTCACCCCTCCACTTT
cdr3_aa: CASSHSKAGNSPLHF

j_call: TRBJ2-3
d_call: .
v_call: TRBV7-3
clone_size: many
cdr3_nt: TGTGCCAGCAGCTTAATGGGACATGGAGATACGCAGTATTTT
cdr3_aa: CASSLMGHGDTQYF

j_call: TRBJ2-7
d_call: .
v_call: TRBV2
clone_size: many
cdr3_nt: TGTGCCAGCAGTGGAATGCGGGGGCCCTCCTACGAGCAGTACTTC
cdr3_aa: CASSGMRGPSYEQYF

j_call: TRBJ2-1
d_call: TRBD1
v_call: TRBV18
clone_size: few
cdr3_nt: TGTGCCAGCTCACCGGGACAGGGGTGGAACAATGAGCAGTTCTTC
cdr3_aa: CASSPGQGWNNEQFF

j_call: TRBJ1-4
d_call: TRBD1
v_call: TRBV27
clone_size: .
cdr3_nt: TGTGCCAGCAGCAAGGACAGGGTGAAAAAACTGTTTTTT
cdr3_aa: CASSKDRVKKLFF

j_call: TRBJ2-2
d_call: .
v_call: TRBV20-1
clone_size: many
cdr3_nt: TGCAGTGCTAGAGTGGGGAACACCGGGGAGCTGTTTTTT
cdr3_aa: CSARVGNTGELFF

j_call: TRBJ2-1
d_call: TRBD1
v_call: TRBV7-6
clone_size: .
cdr3_nt: TGTGCCAGCAGAGCGGTTGACAGGGAAAATGAGCAGTTCTTC
cdr3_aa: CASRAVDRENEQFF

j_call: TRBJ1-2
d_call: .
v_call: TRBV20-1
clone_size: .
cdr3_nt: TGCAGTGCTAGAGAGCCTTGGGAGTATGGCTACACCTTC
cdr3_aa: CSAREPWEYGYTF